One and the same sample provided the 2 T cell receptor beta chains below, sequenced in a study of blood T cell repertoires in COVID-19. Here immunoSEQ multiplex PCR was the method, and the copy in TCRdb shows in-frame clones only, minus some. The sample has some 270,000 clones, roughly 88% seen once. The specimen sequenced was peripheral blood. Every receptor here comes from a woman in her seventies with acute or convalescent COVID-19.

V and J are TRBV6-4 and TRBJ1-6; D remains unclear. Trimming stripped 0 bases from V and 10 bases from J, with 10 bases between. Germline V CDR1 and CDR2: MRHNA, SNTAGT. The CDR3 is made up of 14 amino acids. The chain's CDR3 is CASSDSGGGSPLHF. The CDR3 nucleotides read TGTGCCAGCAGTGACTCAGGCGGCGGGTCACCCCTCCACTTT.

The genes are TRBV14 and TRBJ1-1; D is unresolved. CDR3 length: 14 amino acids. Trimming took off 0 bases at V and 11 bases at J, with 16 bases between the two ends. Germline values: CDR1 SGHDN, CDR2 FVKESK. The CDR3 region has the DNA TGTGCCAGCAGCCAAGATAACTGGCCGGCCGGGGCTTTCTTT. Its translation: CASSQDNWPAGAFF.